The 22 T cell receptor beta chains in this list originate from one sample, sequenced in a study of naive and memory T cell subsets. Both TRBC1 and TRBC2 were covered by a beta constant-region primer of two equimolar oligonucleotides. MiXCR, applied by TCRdb to the UMI-ligation and nested PCR reads, yields one record per CDR3 protein. The profile shows approximately 140,000 distinct CDR3 sequences, about 18% of them singletons. The sequencing sample was made of naive CD4+ T cells from blood. These receptors came from a human donor in good health.

This clonotype was recorded many times. The gene calls are TRBV7-9 and TRBJ2-1, with TRBD2 identical over 11 bases. Unmatched junction bases numbered 2, after V lost 4 bases and J lost 15 bases. The germline CDR1 and CDR2 sequences are SEHNR and FQNEAQ (reference sequence). This CDR3 has 11 residues. CDR3 sequence (DNA): TGTGCCAGCAGCTCACTAGCGGGGGTGTTCTTC. It is translated as CASSSLAGVFF. The full variable domain, rest sourced from reference TRBV7-9 and TRBJ2-1, is DTGVSQNPRHKITKRGQNVTFRCDPISEHNRLYWYRQTLGQGPEFLTYFQNEAQLEKSRLLSDRFSAERPKGSFSTLEIQRTEQGDSAMYLCASSSLAGVFFGPGTRLTVL.

This chain uses TRBV12-3 or TRBV12-4 with TRBJ2-6, with D maybe TRBD1 (6 bases). This CDR3 has 15 residues. Trimming pared 3 bases from V and 2 bases from J, leaving 8 bases between. CDR3 nucleotide sequence: TGTGCCAGCAGTTTGAAGGGGGCTGGGGCCAACGTCCTGACTTTC. Its protein is CASSLKGAGANVLTF.

The J gene is TRBJ2-7, the V gene TRBV4-2, with TRBD2 matching over 9 bases. V shed 0 bases, J shed 2 bases, and the junction held 2 bases outside the gene matches. This CDR3 has 15 amino acids. CDR1 is LGHNA and CDR2 is YNFKEQ in the germline V gene. The CDR3 loop reads CASSQELAGAYEQYF. DNA for the CDR3: TGTGCCAGCAGCCAAGAGTTAGCGGGAGCCTACGAGCAGTACTTC.

The gene calls are TRBV6-5 and TRBJ1-6, with 7 bases that match TRBD1. The V and J ends lost 6 bases and 9 bases, in that order; junction bases with no gene match: 8. Germline CDR1 reads MNHEY; CDR2 reads SVGAGI. The CDR3 length is 14 residues. The CDR3 loop is CASRRGLVSSPLHF. The CDR3 coding sequence is TGTGCCAGCAGGAGGGGGCTTGTATCTTCACCCCTCCACTTT.

This clonotype turned up a few times. The chain has TRBV10-3 and TRBJ2-7; D unresolved. The V end lost 11 bases, the J end lost 4 bases, and 12 bases lay between the germline ends. The germline V gene has CDR1 ENHRY and CDR2 SYGVKD. This CDR3 is built from 11 residues. This CDR3 reads CAALGQYEQYF. CDR3 nucleotide sequence: TGTGCCGCCCTGGGTCAATACGAGCAGTACTTC.

This clonotype was seen a handful of times. This sequence joins TRBV5-4 and TRBJ2-2; 7 nucleotides match TRBD2. With 3 bases clipped from V and 2 bases from J, the junction kept 7 bases outside the gene matches. Looked up from germline, CDR1 is SGHNT and CDR2 is YYREEE (reference sequence). The CDR3 totals 16 residues. The CDR3 region has the DNA TGTGCCAGCAGCTCCGGGGGGACTACAAACACCGGGGAGCTGTTTTTT. Translated: CASSSGGTTNTGELFF.

This clonotype was counted only a few times. This sequence joins TRBV6-2 or TRBV6-3 and TRBJ2-7; perhaps TRBD1 as D (6 bases). Germline V gene lookup returns CDR1 MNHEY and CDR2 SVGEGT. The CDR3 loop spans 14 amino acids. Trimming shortened V by 0 bases and J by 3 bases, and 9 bases separated the two germline ends. The DNA of the CDR3 is TGTGCCAGCAGTTACTCGCACAGGGACTACGAGCAGTACTTC. It yields the protein CASSYSHRDYEQYF.

The chain uses TRBV5-1 and TRBJ2-2, with TRBD2 matching over 13 bases. Germline V gene lookup returns CDR1 SGHRS and CDR2 YFSETQ. This CDR3 region has 18 residues. The J segment lost 5 bases and the V segment lost 3 bases, leaving 10 bases of the junction unmatched. The CDR3 nucleotides read TGCGCCAGCAGCTGGGAGCAACTAGCGGGAGGGCCGACCGGGGAGCTGTTTTTT. It is translated as CASSWEQLAGGPTGELFF. Filled out from reference TRBV5-1 and TRBJ2-2, the complete variable domain reads KAGVTQTPRYLIKTRGQQVTLSCSPISGHRSVSWYQQTPGQGLQFLFEYFSETQRNKGNFPGRFSGRQFSNSRSEMNVSTLELGDSALYLCASSWEQLAGGPTGELFFGEGSRLTVL.

As DNA, the CDR3 is TGTGCCAGCAGCGTAGAATCAGATACGCAGTATTTT. This codes for CASSVESDTQYF. V gene TRBV9 combines with J gene TRBJ2-3; D not resolved. The CDR3 covers 12 residues. The germline gives CDR1 SGDLS, CDR2 YYNGEE. V gave up 0 bases and J gave up 4 bases, with 3 bases separating them.

This clonotype was counted between two and nine times. This chain connects TRBV4-1 to TRBJ2-5; 7 bases fit TRBD2. Trimming cost V 6 bases and J 7 bases; bases outside gene matches: 8. The CDR3 length is 13 residues. Germline-derived CDR1 and CDR2 are MGHRA and YSYEKL. CDR3 DNA sequence: TGCGCCAGCAGGCTGGGACTACCTGCGACCCAGTACTTC. Translation: CASRLGLPATQYF.

The rearrangement joins TRBV20-1 to TRBJ2-7, with 10 positions matching TRBD2. Trimming at V came to 4 bases and at J to 2 bases, leaving 8 bases not matched to a gene. Germline V lookup: CDR1 DFQATT, CDR2 SNEGSKA (reference sequence). The CDR3 has 15 amino acids. CDR3 in DNA: TGCAGTGCTATTCTAGCGGGAGTGAGCCCCTACGAGCAGTACTTC. It is translated as CSAILAGVSPYEQYF.

This clonotype showed up just a few times. The chain joins TRBV5-1 to TRBJ1-5, with D possibly matching TRBD1 (5 bases). The CDR3 is 14 residues long. V was trimmed by 4 bases and J by 1 base, leaving 9 bases between them. Germline assignment: CDR1 SGHRS and CDR2 YFSETQ. CDR3 sequence: CASSPGPSNQPQHF. DNA of the CDR3: TGCGCCAGCAGCCCGGGACCCAGCAATCAGCCCCAGCATTTT.

Here the CDR3 reads CSARAQTSGFYNEQFF. The CDR3 nucleotides are TGCAGTGCTAGAGCCCAGACTAGCGGATTCTACAATGAGCAGTTCTTC. V gene TRBV20-1 combines with J gene TRBJ2-1; TRBD2 aligns across 9 bases. CDR3 length: 16 amino acids. The junction had 7 bases not matched to a gene; V was cut back by 1 base and J by 3 bases. CDR1 DFQATT and CDR2 SNEGSKA come from the germline V gene (reference sequence).

The chain joins TRBV7-2 to TRBJ2-1; 7 bases align to TRBD2. The V and J ends lost 7 bases and 7 bases, in that order; junction bases with no gene match: 13. CDR1 is SGHTA, CDR2 FQGNSA, per germline. The CDR3 is 15 amino acids. The CDR3 protein is CASIRAGESQNEQFF. The CDR3 nucleotides read TGTGCCAGCATCCGGGCGGGAGAGTCCCAAAATGAGCAGTTCTTC.

The J gene is TRBJ2-3, the V gene TRBV28, with 11 nucleotides matching TRBD2. The CDR3 sequence is 15 residues long. From germline, CDR1 is MDHEN and CDR2 SYDVKM. V shed 6 bases and J 5 bases; nucleotides not matched to a gene: 7. The CDR3 loop reads CASSFSGRALDTQYF. The DNA of the CDR3 is TGTGCCAGCAGCTTTAGCGGGAGGGCCTTAGATACGCAGTATTTT.

A note on this clonotype: A much bigger clone sits one base away, suggesting this may be a read error. The chain couples TRBV7-2 to TRBJ2-7, with a possible D match to TRBD2 (6 bases). The germline V gene encodes CDR1 SGHTA and CDR2 FQGNSA. There are 14 residues in the CDR3. CDR3 sequence reads: CSSSPGLSSYEQYF. The CDR3 DNA follows: TGTTCCAGCAGCCCGGGACTCAGCTCCTACGAGCAGTACTTC.

Many counts were recorded for this clonotype. The chain is built from TRBV7-8 and TRBJ2-1; D might be TRBD2 (6 bases). This CDR3 is 15 amino acids long. V shed 5 bases and J shed 1 base, with 12 bases lying between them. The germline V gene encodes CDR1 SGHVS and CDR2 FQNEAQ. The CDR3 reads CASSLGAGSYNEQFF. Here the CDR3 DNA reads TGTGCCAGCAGCCTTGGGGCGGGGTCCTACAATGAGCAGTTCTTC.

This chain uses TRBV7-8 with TRBJ1-6; 7 bases are shared with TRBD1. V lost 0 bases, J lost 5 bases, and 1 base stayed unmatched. From germline, CDR1 is SGHVS and CDR2 FQNEAQ. This CDR3 is 15 amino acids long. The CDR3 loop is CASSLAGTDNSPLHF. In nucleotides, the CDR3 is TGTGCCAGCAGCTTAGCCGGGACAGATAATTCACCCCTCCACTTT. Drawing the rest from reference TRBV7-8 and TRBJ1-6, the complete variable domain is GAGVSQSPRYKVAKRGQDVALRCDPISGHVSLFWYQQALGQGPEFLTYFQNEAQLDKSGLPSDRFFAERPEGSVSTLKIQRTQQEDSAVYLCASSLAGTDNSPLHFGNGTRLTVT.

This clonotype was seen more than once but under ten times. The chain has TRBV28 and TRBJ2-7, with D possibly matching TRBD2 (5 bases). V lost 3 bases to trimming and J lost 2 bases, with 8 bases between them. The CDR3 totals 13 residues. Germline V gives CDR1 MDHEN, CDR2 SYDVKM. The DNA for the CDR3 is TGTGCCAGCAGTTTGAAAGCGGCCTACGAGCAGTACTTC. Translated: CASSLKAAYEQYF.

This clonotype was observed a handful of times. The V call is TRBV15, the J call TRBJ2-7; D unclear. CDR3 length: 14 amino acids. The germline gives CDR1 LNHNV, CDR2 YYDKDF (reference sequence). The V end was cut by 1 base, the J end by 5 bases, with 12 bases between. The CDR3: CATSRGLATDEQYF. The CDR3 DNA reads TGTGCCACCAGCAGAGGGCTGGCTACAGACGAGCAGTACTTC.

V gene TRBV5-1 combines with J gene TRBJ2-5, with D perhaps matching TRBD2 (6 bases). The CDR3 totals 15 residues. Trimming cost V 0 bases and J 1 base, with 10 bases left between them. From germline, CDR1 is SGHRS and CDR2 YFSETQ. CDR3 protein: CASSLAAGSQETQYF. CDR3 DNA: TGCGCCAGCAGCTTGGCGGCGGGATCCCAAGAGACCCAGTACTTC.

This clonotype was observed a handful of times. This chain connects TRBV5-4 to TRBJ2-3, with D unclear. Per germline, CDR1 SGHNT and CDR2 YYREEE (reference sequence). V dropped 5 bases and J dropped 1 base, with 17 bases sitting between them. CDR3 length: 16 residues. The CDR3 coding sequence is TGTGCCAGCAGTTTCGCCCTGATTATGGGCACAGATACGCAGTATTTT. Encoded protein: CASSFALIMGTDTQYF.